Below are 15 T cell receptor beta chains sequenced from a single sample in a study of T cells in Graves' hyperthyroidism and ophthalmopathy. Regions amplified from RNA transcripts were the TCR beta CDR3 regions. The HTBI primer set was used in a first-round RT-PCR of the TCR CDR3. Each CDR3 protein gets one entry after TCRdb re-called the multiplex PCR reads with MiXCR. The sample consists of 600,000 or so distinct CDR3 sequences, 13% to 15% of them appearing once. Sequenced input: blood. The receptors come from a woman aged 45 to 65 with Graves' ophthalmopathy.

This clonotype came up many times. The genes are TRBV29-1 and TRBJ2-3; 8 bases line up with TRBD2. The CDR3 consists of 16 residues. The germline CDR1 and CDR2 sequences are SQVTM and ANQGSEA. V was pared by 1 base and J by 0 bases, with 6 bases of the junction left unmatched. The CDR3: CSVEGPSGRSTDTQYF. Here the CDR3 DNA reads TGCAGCGTTGAAGGCCCTAGCGGGCGTAGCACAGATACGCAGTATTTT.

About this clonotype itself: Given a much more abundant clone one base away, this may be a read error. The V call is TRBV20-1, the J call TRBJ2-7; TRBD2 might be the D (6 bases). The CDR3 contains 14 residues. Germline V lookup: CDR1 DFQATT, CDR2 SNEGSKA (reference sequence). The DNA for the CDR3 is TGCAGTGCTGGAGAGTACGGGAGCCGCTACGAGCAGTACTTC. It specifies CSAGEYGSRYEQYF.

Many counts were recorded for this clonotype. This chain connects TRBV30 to TRBJ1-5, with TRBD1 identical over 11 bases. Per germline, CDR1 GTSNPN and CDR2 SVGIG (reference sequence). Losses at the gene ends were 5 bases for V and 5 bases for J; bases not matched to a gene: 5. The CDR3 is 14 amino acids. This CDR3 is CAWARDRGDQPQHF. CDR3 sequence (DNA): TGTGCCTGGGCCAGGGACAGGGGGGATCAGCCCCAGCATTTT.

This rearrangement joins TRBV5-6 to TRBJ2-3; 13 positions match TRBD2. The CDR3 runs to 15 residues. The V segment lost 2 bases and the J segment 6 bases; nucleotides outside the gene matches: 3. CDR1 is SGHDT and CDR2 is YYEEEE in the germline V gene. The CDR3 is CASSFRLAGGDTQYF. The DNA of the CDR3 is TGTGCCAGCAGCTTCCGACTAGCGGGAGGCGATACGCAGTATTTT.

The chain joins TRBV7-9 to TRBJ2-7; D tentatively fits TRBD1 or TRBD2 (6 bases each). In germline, CDR1 is SEHNR, CDR2 FQNEAQ (reference sequence). The CDR3 has 15 residues. The V end lost 1 base, the J end lost 3 bases, and 13 bases lay between the germline ends. The CDR3 spells CASSLVGGPDYEQYF. As DNA, the CDR3 is TGTGCCAGCAGCTTAGTGGGGGGCCCGGACTACGAGCAGTACTTC. Combining the CDR3 with reference TRBV7-9 and TRBJ2-7 gives the whole variable domain DTGVSQNPRHKITKRGQNVTFRCDPISEHNRLYWYRQTLGQGPEFLTYFQNEAQLEKSRLLSDRFSAERPKGSFSTLEIQRTEQGDSAMYLCASSLVGGPDYEQYFGPGTRLTVT.

On this clonotype: One junction end disagrees with the germline gene, perhaps due to a read error. The chain recombines TRBV18 with TRBJ1-5; TRBD1 matches at 7 bases. Germline CDR1 is KGHSH and CDR2 is LQKENI. The CDR3 is 15 amino acids. CDR3 region: CASSPWEGANQLQHF. The CDR3 DNA sequence: TGTGCCAGCTCACCATGGGAGGGGGCAAATCAGCTCCAGCATTTT. Looking up the rest from reference TRBV18 and TRBJ1-5 gives the full variable domain: NAGVMQNPRHLVRRRGQEARLRCSPMKGHSHVYWYRQLPEEGLKFMVYLQKENIIDESGMPKERFSAEFPKEGPSILRIQQVVRGDSAAYFCASSPWEGANQLQHFGDGTRLSIL.

A few counts support this clonotype. This chain uses TRBV5-4 with TRBJ1-4; 7 nucleotides match TRBD1. Germline V gives CDR1 SGHNT, CDR2 YYREEE (reference sequence). Trimming at V came to 4 bases and at J to 6 bases, leaving 3 bases not matched to a gene. There are 13 residues in the CDR3. Here the CDR3 DNA reads TGTGCCAGCAGCAGAGGGACAGATGAAAAACTGTTTTTT. Protein product: CASSRGTDEKLFF. Full variable domain (missing parts from reference TRBV5-4 and TRBJ1-4): ETGVTQSPTHLIKTRGQQVTLRCSSQSGHNTVSWYQQALGQGPQFIFQYYREEENGRGNFPPRFSGLQFPNYSSELNVNALELDDSALYLCASSRGTDEKLFFGSGTQLSVL.

J is TRBJ2-2 and V is TRBV5-8; 13 nucleotides agree with TRBD2. The CDR3 sequence is 16 residues long. Germline values: CDR1 SGHTS, CDR2 YDEGEE. J lost 5 bases, V lost 4 bases, and 5 bases had no gene match. This chain's CDR3 is CASSAGGLAGTGELFF. In nucleotides, the CDR3 is TGTGCCAGCAGCGCGGGGGGACTAGCGGGAACCGGGGAGCTGTTTTTT.

The sample holds many counts of this clonotype. The chain couples TRBV7-2 to TRBJ2-1; 8 bases agree with TRBD1. Germline V gene data show CDR1 as SGHTA and CDR2 as FQGNSA. The CDR3 extends over 15 amino acids. With 5 bases clipped from V and 4 bases from J, the junction kept 7 bases outside the gene matches. DNA for the CDR3: TGTGCCAGCAGCATGACAGGGGACCCGTACAATGAGCAGTTCTTC. Amino acid sequence: CASSMTGDPYNEQFF.

This clonotype was counted only a few times. The V and J genes are TRBV6-5 and TRBJ1-1; 12 nucleotides agree with TRBD1. CDR1 is MNHEY and CDR2 is SVGAGI in the germline V gene. The CDR3 is 13 amino acids. Germline trimming cut 4 bases from V and 11 bases from J; bases unmatched to any gene: 5. The CDR3 protein is CASSSGQGAGAFF. CDR3 sequence (DNA): TGTGCCAGCAGTTCGGGACAGGGGGCGGGGGCTTTCTTT.

This sequence joins TRBV6-1 and TRBJ2-3; 7 bases agree with TRBD1. The CDR3 consists of 15 residues. V shed 7 bases and J 1 base; nucleotides not matched to a gene: 8. The germline gives CDR1 MNHNS, CDR2 SASEGT. DNA for the CDR3: TGTGCCAGCAAACTTAGACAGGGACGCACAGATACGCAGTATTTT. Protein: CASKLRQGRTDTQYF.

This clonotype was recorded at least ten times. The chain couples TRBV28 to TRBJ2-1, with D tentatively TRBD2 (6 bases). The CDR3 totals 12 residues. V dropped 7 bases and J dropped 15 bases, with 19 bases sitting between them. In germline, CDR1 is MDHEN, CDR2 SYDVKM. For the CDR3, the DNA is TGTGCCAGCAATAATGGACTAAACAGACTGTTCTTC. Protein product: CASNNGLNRLFF.

In this sample, this clonotype turned up a few times. This CDR3 reads CSARQRYRMNTEAFF. The DNA of the CDR3 is TGCAGTGCAAGACAGCGTTACAGAATGAACACTGAAGCTTTCTTT. This sequence joins TRBV20-1 and TRBJ1-1; weak D call: TRBD1 (5 bases). CDR1 DFQATT and CDR2 SNEGSKA come from the germline V gene (reference sequence). The CDR3 has 15 amino acids. V lost 6 bases, J lost 0 bases, and 17 bases lay in between.

This clonotype has at least ten counts. The rearrangement uses TRBV18 and TRBJ2-5; 7 bases agree with TRBD2. Germline CDR1 KGHSH, CDR2 LQKENI. V was clipped by 1 base and J by 5 bases; unmatched bases: 10. This CDR3 has 16 residues. This chain's CDR3 is CASSPQRDPPGETQYF. CDR3 DNA sequence: TGTGCCAGCTCACCACAGCGGGACCCTCCGGGGGAGACCCAGTACTTC.

This clonotype was observed a handful of times. The chain combines TRBV24-1 with TRBJ1-2; 11 bases agree with TRBD1. CDR1 and CDR2 (germline): KGHDR, SFDVKD. With V trimmed by 4 bases and J by 7 bases, 4 bases remained unmatched. The length of the CDR3 is 14 residues. The CDR3 is CATSDPGTGGGYTF. CDR3 sequence (DNA): TGTGCCACCAGTGACCCCGGGACAGGGGGTGGCTACACCTTC.